This T cell receptor beta chain appears in the sequencing data of a study of T cells in Graves' hyperthyroidism and ophthalmopathy. Broader study findings: Most thyroid clonotypes that were expanded above 0.001 also turned up in blood.

Patients aged 18 to 65 had newly diagnosed hyperthyroidism that had lasted under 2 months. Clinical symptoms, serum thyroxine and TRAb, thyroid ultrasound and orbital computed tomography were used for the diagnoses. Out of about 10 ml of fresh peripheral blood came the PBMCs. TCR beta CDR3 sequences were amplified from RNA transcripts. Initially, a first-round RT-PCR of the TCR CDR3 employed the HTBI primer set. TCRdb fed the multiplex PCR reads into MiXCR, producing one record per CDR3 protein. The sample has about 350,000 distinct CDR3 sequences, approximately 15% seen once. Unmatched junction bases numbered 10, after V lost 5 bases and J lost 7 bases. Germline V gene data show CDR1 as SQVTM and CDR2 as ANQGSEA. This CDR3 is built from 14 residues. Of note for this clonotype: Antigen unknown.

The material sequenced was blood. This TCR was recovered from a young woman with Graves' hyperthyroidism. The V gene is TRBV29-1, the J gene TRBJ1-4, with 7 bases fitting TRBD1. The CDR3 nucleotides are TGCAGCGTTTCCCCGGGACAGAAGGTTGAAAAACTGTTTTTT. Its translation: CSVSPGQKVEKLFF. Variable domain in full (rest from reference TRBV29-1 and TRBJ1-4): SAVISQKPSRDICQRGTSLTIQCQVDSQVTMMFWYRQQPGQSLTLIATANQGSEATYESGFVIDKFPISRPNLTFSTLTVSNMSPEDSSIYLCSVSPGQKVEKLFFGSGTQLSVL.